One sample yielded the 2 T cell receptor beta chains listed below, sequenced in a study of T cell responses to AZD1222 COVID-19 vaccine. Using immunoSEQ multiplex PCR, the repertoire was profiled, and TCRdb retains in-frame clones only, with some absent. The sample includes 100,000 to 130,000 clones, around 92% of them seen just once. This material consisted of peripheral blood, taken on day 0 of AZD1222 vaccination. All receptors come from an adult in good health.

CDR3 region: CAISDGGKNSPLHF. CDR3 nucleotide sequence: TGTGCCATCAGTGATGGGGGGAAGAATTCACCCCTCCACTTT. The chain combines TRBV10-3 with TRBJ1-6; maybe TRBD1 (5 bases). The CDR3 is made up of 14 amino acids. The V gene's germline CDR1 is ENHRY and CDR2 SYGVKD. V lost 3 bases and J 7 bases, leaving 10 bases between the germline ends.

V gene TRBV5-1 combines with J gene TRBJ2-2; unclear D gene. This CDR3 spans 14 amino acids. Trimming shortened V by 1 base and J by 1 base, and 5 bases separated the two germline ends. The V gene's germline CDR1 is SGHRS and CDR2 YFSETQ. The CDR3 spells CASSLQGNTGELFF. The DNA for the CDR3 is TGCGCCAGCAGCTTGCAAGGGAACACCGGGGAGCTGTTTTTT.